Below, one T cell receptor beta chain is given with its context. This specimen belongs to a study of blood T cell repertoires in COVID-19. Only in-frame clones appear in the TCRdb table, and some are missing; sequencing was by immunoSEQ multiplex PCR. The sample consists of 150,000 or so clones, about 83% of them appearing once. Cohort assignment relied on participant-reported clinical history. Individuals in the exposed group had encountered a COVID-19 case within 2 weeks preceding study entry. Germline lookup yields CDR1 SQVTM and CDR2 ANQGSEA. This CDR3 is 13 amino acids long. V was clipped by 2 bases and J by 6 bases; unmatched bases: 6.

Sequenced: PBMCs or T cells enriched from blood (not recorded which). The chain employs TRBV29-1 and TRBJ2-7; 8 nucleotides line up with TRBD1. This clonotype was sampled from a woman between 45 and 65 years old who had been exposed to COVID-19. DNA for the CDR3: TGCAGCGTTGAATCCAGGGGGCCGGGCGAGCAGTACTTC. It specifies CSVESRGPGEQYF.